These 26 T cell receptor beta chains were sequenced from one sample in a study of T-cell memory formation after mild COVID-19. TCRdb re-analysed the 5' RACE reads in MiXCR, keeping a single row per CDR3 protein. Of about 190,000 distinct CDR3 sequences listed, 10% are singletons. The source material was PBMCs or a T cell subset sorted from them (not recorded which). Receptor source: a man aged 18 to 29 who had mild COVID-19 (a few samples of this study predate the infection). Cell type and time point are not known.

V is TRBV20-1 and J is TRBJ2-5, with 12 bases that match TRBD2. Germline CDR1 reads DFQATT; CDR2 reads SNEGSKA (reference sequence). CDR3 length: 15 residues. J was trimmed by 3 bases and V by 3 bases; bases with no gene match: 5. CDR3 coding DNA: TGCAGTGCTAGTGGACTAGCGGGACAGGAAGAGACCCAGTACTTC. Its protein product is CSASGLAGQEETQYF.

This clonotype was seen only a few times. CDR3 sequence (DNA): TGCGCCAGCAGCTGGCCGGGACAGGGGACCACTGAAGCTTTCTTT. Its translation: CASSWPGQGTTEAFF. The genes are TRBV4-3 and TRBJ1-1; 10 bases line up with TRBD1. V dropped 5 bases and J dropped 4; count of bases not matched to a gene: 7. CDR1 is LGHNA, CDR2 YSLEER, per germline. This CDR3 comprises 15 residues.

Only a few counts were recorded for this clonotype. V and J are TRBV18 and TRBJ1-5; D ambiguous. Germline V lookup: CDR1 KGHSH, CDR2 LQKENI. There are 14 residues in the CDR3. V was clipped by 3 bases and J by 0 bases, with 6 bases between them. Here the CDR3 reads CASSPESSNQPQHF. For the CDR3, the DNA is TGTGCCAGCTCACCCGAAAGTAGCAATCAGCCCCAGCATTTT.

The genes are TRBV28 and TRBJ1-5; D is ambiguous. This CDR3 comprises 10 residues. The germline gives CDR1 MDHEN, CDR2 SYDVKM. The ends were cut back, 5 bases at V and 9 bases at J, with 5 bases in the middle. The CDR3 sequence is CASSERPQHF. The CDR3 DNA reads TGTGCCAGCAGTGAGAGGCCCCAGCATTTT.

The J gene is TRBJ2-7, the V gene TRBV5-5, with 9 bases that match TRBD1. Germline V CDR1 and CDR2: SGHKS, YYEKEE (reference sequence). The trim removed 2 bases at V and 6 bases at J, leaving 9 bases unmatched. This CDR3 has 15 residues. The CDR3 nucleotides are TGTGCCAGCAGCTTCTCCTTCGGGACAGGGTCCGAGCAGTACTTC. Translating gives CASSFSFGTGSEQYF.

Ten or more counts support this clonotype. The chain combines TRBV10-3 with TRBJ2-3; D is perhaps TRBD2 (5 bases). The CDR3 is made up of 14 amino acids. In germline, CDR1 is ENHRY, CDR2 SYGVKD. Trimming removed 6 bases at V and 5 bases at J, with 15 bases between. As DNA, the CDR3 is TGTGCCATCAGCGCCCGAGGGCATGAAGATACGCAGTATTTT. Translating it yields CAISARGHEDTQYF.

This clonotype was observed a handful of times. This sequence joins TRBV12-3 or TRBV12-4 and TRBJ2-5; D assignment may be TRBD1 or TRBD2 (5 bases each). The CDR3 extends over 16 amino acids. The V end lost 7 bases, the J end lost 3 bases, and 21 bases lay between the germline ends. CDR3 sequence reads: CASTRYGGIGEETQYF. DNA of the CDR3: TGTGCCAGCACCCGATATGGGGGAATAGGGGAAGAGACCCAGTACTTC.

This clonotype showed up many times. The chain links TRBV7-2 to TRBJ2-3; the D is unclear. The V gene's germline CDR1 is SGHTA and CDR2 FQGNSA. CDR3 length: 14 amino acids. V lost 3 bases, J lost 2 bases, and 9 bases lay in between. CDR3 region: CASSFKGYTDTQYF. The CDR3 nucleotides read TGTGCCAGCAGCTTTAAGGGCTACACAGATACGCAGTATTTT.

The J gene is TRBJ2-3, the V gene TRBV6-2 or TRBV6-3; TRBD1 aligns across 8 bases. Trimming took 1 base from V and 5 from J; bases not matched to a gene: 5. CDR1 is MNHEY, CDR2 SVGEGT, per germline. The length of the CDR3 is 15 residues. In nucleotides, the CDR3 is TGTGCCAGCAGTTACTACAAGACAGGGGAAGATACGCAGTATTTT. Translating it yields CASSYYKTGEDTQYF.

This clonotype came up once. The chain uses TRBV27 and TRBJ1-1; TRBD1 matches at 8 bases. Germline V lookup: CDR1 MNHEY, CDR2 SMNVEV (reference sequence). CDR3 length equals 15 residues. The V segment lost 3 bases and the J segment 6 bases; nucleotides outside the gene matches: 9. CDR3 DNA: TGTGCCAGCAGTTTTGACAGGGGTGTCCGCGCTGAAGCTTTCTTT. This gives the protein CASSFDRGVRAEAFF.

This clonotype showed up just a few times. V is TRBV2 and J is TRBJ2-3, with D perhaps matching TRBD1 or TRBD2 (7 bases each). Germline V gives CDR1 SNHLY, CDR2 FYNNEI. This CDR3 has 15 amino acids. V dropped 7 bases and J dropped 5 bases, with 19 bases sitting between them. CDR3 loop: CASTPGRGLKDTQYF. In nucleotides, the CDR3 is TGTGCCAGCACTCCAGGGAGGGGGCTGAAAGATACGCAGTATTTT.

This clonotype has just a few counts. The chain carries TRBV11-2 and TRBJ2-5; no clear D. CDR3 length: 13 amino acids. Trimming stripped 2 bases from V and 2 bases from J, with 6 bases between. Germline V gene lookup returns CDR1 SGHAT and CDR2 FQNNGV. In DNA, the CDR3 is TGTGCCAGCAGCTTAAACGAGCAAGAGACCCAGTACTTC. Translating gives CASSLNEQETQYF.

This clonotype has just a few counts. This chain links TRBV7-2 with TRBJ1-4; D is unclear. Looked up from germline, CDR1 is SGHTA and CDR2 is FQGNSA. With 5 bases removed from V and 5 bases from J, the gap between germline ends came to 6 bases. This CDR3 is 12 amino acids long. CDR3: CASSQPNEKLFF. The CDR3 DNA is TGTGCCAGCAGCCAACCCAATGAAAAACTGTTTTTT.

The chain recombines TRBV6-4 with TRBJ2-6; a weak D match, TRBD2 (6 bases). V lost 5 bases to trimming and J lost 4 bases, with 15 bases between them. The CDR3 runs to 16 residues. CDR1 and CDR2 (germline): MRHNA, SNTAGT. DNA for the CDR3: TGTGCCAGCAGTAAATCGTGGGGGGACGGGGCCAACGTCCTGACTTTC. As protein: CASSKSWGDGANVLTF.

V gene TRBV7-3 combines with J gene TRBJ2-3, with D tentatively TRBD2 (5 bases). Trimming removed 6 bases at V and 1 base at J, with 11 bases between. Germline loops: CDR1 SGHTA, CDR2 FQGTGA. CDR3 size: 14 residues. The CDR3 loop reads CASSISSGTDTQYF. The CDR3 region has the DNA TGTGCCAGCAGTATAAGTAGCGGCACAGATACGCAGTATTTT. Supplemented by reference TRBV7-3 and TRBJ2-3, the full variable domain reads GAGVSQTPSNKVTEKGKYVELRCDPISGHTALYWYRQSLGQGPEFLIYFQGTGAADDSGLPNDRFFAVRPEGSVSTLKIQRTERGDSAVYLCASSISSGTDTQYFGPGTRLTVL.

The V call is TRBV5-5, the J call TRBJ2-2, with 9 bases lining up with TRBD1. The J segment lost 3 bases and the V segment lost 4 bases, leaving 10 bases of the junction unmatched. Germline-derived CDR1 and CDR2 are SGHKS and YYEKEE (reference sequence). The CDR3 length is 17 residues. The CDR3 here is CASSQLTGGAYTGELFF. The CDR3 region has the DNA TGTGCCAGCAGCCAGCTTACAGGGGGCGCTTACACCGGGGAGCTGTTTTTT.

This sequence joins TRBV15 and TRBJ2-1; 8 nucleotides agree with TRBD2. The CDR3 is made up of 18 amino acids. V lost 0 bases to trimming and J lost 0 bases; unmatched junction nucleotides: 7. CDR1 is LNHNV, CDR2 YYDKDF, per germline (reference sequence). CDR3 coding DNA: TGTGCCACCAGCAGAGATTGGGCGGGGGGTAGCTCCTACAATGAGCAGTTCTTC. Encoded protein: CATSRDWAGGSSYNEQFF. The whole variable domain, filled in from reference TRBV15 and TRBJ2-1, reads DAMVIQNPRYQVTQFGKPVTLSCSQTLNHNVMYWYQQKSSQAPKLLFHYYDKDFNNEADTPDNFQSRRPNTSFCFLDIRSPGLGDTAMYLCATSRDWAGGSSYNEQFFGPGTRLTVL.

V and J are TRBV7-2 and TRBJ1-3; D is unresolved. Looked up from germline, CDR1 is SGHTA and CDR2 is FQGNSA. Between the trimmed V and J ends, which lost 5 bases and 8 bases, there was a span of 10 bases. CDR3 length: 12 residues. In nucleotides, the CDR3 is TGTGCCAGCAGCCCCGCGGGTGACACCATATATTTT. Translated: CASSPAGDTIYF.

This clonotype was counted between two and nine times. The chain carries TRBV10-3 and TRBJ1-5; D is ambiguous. Between the trimmed V and J ends, which lost 3 bases and 0 bases, there was a span of 0 bases. Germline CDR1 reads ENHRY; CDR2 reads SYGVKD. The CDR3 is 12 residues long. The CDR3 region is CAISDSNQPQHF. In DNA, the CDR3 is TGTGCCATCAGTGATAGCAATCAGCCCCAGCATTTT.

This clonotype occurred many times. This chain uses TRBV15 with TRBJ2-7; 9 bases are a match to TRBD2. There are 18 residues in the CDR3. Trimming removed 1 base from V and 1 base from J; junction bases left unmatched: 11. CDR1 and CDR2 (germline): LNHNV, YYDKDF (reference sequence). The CDR3 protein is CATSRGYSGGPLSYEQYF. CDR3 DNA sequence: TGTGCCACCAGCAGAGGCTACAGCGGGGGGCCCTTGTCCTACGAGCAGTACTTC.

This clonotype turned up a few times. The rearrangement links TRBV3-1 to TRBJ2-1, with 9 bases that match TRBD1. Germline assignment: CDR1 LGHDT and CDR2 YNNKEL (reference sequence). The CDR3 has 17 residues. Unmatched junction bases numbered 6, after V lost 1 base and J lost 2 bases. CDR3 in DNA: TGTGCCAGCAGCCAAGTAAGCGGGACAGGGCCCTACAATGAGCAGTTCTTC. Translated, it gives CASSQVSGTGPYNEQFF.

This clonotype was counted only a few times. CDR3 loop: CASSLVISPTDTQYF. DNA for the CDR3: TGTGCCAGCTCCCTGGTGATAAGCCCCACAGATACGCAGTATTTT. V and J are TRBV5-5 and TRBJ2-3; D gene unclear. Trimming left V 7 bases short and J 2 bases short, with 17 bases between. Germline loops: CDR1 SGHKS, CDR2 YYEKEE (reference sequence). The CDR3 is 15 residues long.

This clonotype was seen a handful of times. The V and J genes are TRBV28 and TRBJ2-1, with D unresolved. The CDR3 loop spans 10 amino acids. Trimming took 8 bases from V and 9 from J, leaving 8 bases between them. CDR1 and CDR2 from the germline V gene are MDHEN and SYDVKM. The CDR3: CASLPSEQFF. In DNA, the CDR3 is TGTGCCAGCCTTCCGAGTGAGCAGTTCTTC.

This clonotype was picked up a small number of times. J is TRBJ1-6 and V is TRBV6-1; D not resolved. V was cut by 1 base and J by 7 bases, with 8 bases left in between. Looked up from germline, CDR1 is MNHNS and CDR2 is SASEGT. This CDR3 contains 14 residues. This chain's CDR3 is CASSEVAANSPLHF. In DNA form, the CDR3 reads TGTGCCAGCAGTGAAGTGGCAGCAAATTCACCCCTCCACTTT.

The chain has TRBV20-1 and TRBJ2-7; D ambiguous. CDR3 size: 11 residues. The V end lost 1 base, the J end lost 2 bases, and 3 bases lay between the germline ends. CDR1 and CDR2 (germline): DFQATT, SNEGSKA (reference sequence). This chain's CDR3 is CSARVPYEQYF. The DNA of the CDR3 is TGCAGTGCTAGAGTCCCCTACGAGCAGTACTTC.

The rearrangement links TRBV2 to TRBJ2-4; TRBD1 agrees at 9 bases. Germline CDR1 is SNHLY and CDR2 is FYNNEI. V gave up 3 bases and J gave up 4 bases; unmatched junction bases: 4. This CDR3 spans 15 amino acids. The CDR3 here is CASSEDRGPKNIQYF. CDR3 nucleotides: TGTGCCAGCAGTGAGGACAGGGGCCCAAAAAACATTCAGTACTTC.